These 25 T cell receptor beta chains were sequenced from one sample in a study of blood T cells in healthy people across ages. Primers used in a second PCR of roughly 7 to 12 cycles were a sample-barcoded 5' primer and a J-beta primer mix. MiXCR, applied by TCRdb to the 5' RACE reads, yields one record per CDR3 protein. This table has over a million distinct CDR3 sequences, roughly 40% appearing once. The sample comprised blood. The receptors were gathered from a woman in her late teens or twenties in good health.

This chain connects TRBV2 to TRBJ2-1; 8 bases map to TRBD1. Germline trimming cut 0 bases from V and 12 bases from J; bases unmatched to any gene: 10. Germline V lookup: CDR1 SNHLY, CDR2 FYNNEI. This CDR3 comprises 15 residues. This CDR3 reads CASSEALPRGLGQFF. The CDR3 DNA sequence: TGTGCCAGCAGTGAAGCGCTTCCCAGGGGGCTCGGGCAGTTCTTC. The variable domain in full, completed from reference TRBV2 and TRBJ2-1, reads EPEVTQTPSHQVTQMGQEVILRCVPISNHLYFYWYRQILGQKVEFLVSFYNNEISEKSEIFDDQFSVERPDGSNFTLKIRSTKLEDSAMYFCASSEALPRGLGQFFGPGTRLTVL.

This clonotype was counted a few times. The J gene is TRBJ2-1, the V gene TRBV27; the D is unclear. This CDR3 has 14 residues. V was trimmed by 5 bases and J by 6 bases, leaving 14 bases between them. Germline CDR1 and CDR2: MNHEY and SMNVEV (reference sequence). This CDR3 reads CASSPSLGSNEQFF. CDR3 nucleotide sequence: TGTGCCAGCAGTCCCTCTTTGGGCTCCAATGAGCAGTTCTTC.

The chain is built from TRBV5-1 and TRBJ2-5; D assignment may be TRBD1 or TRBD2 (6 bases each). Trimming stripped 3 bases from V and 2 bases from J, with 14 bases between. Germline loops: CDR1 SGHRS, CDR2 YFSETQ. CDR3 length: 15 residues. The CDR3 spells CASSWRGELQETQYF. The CDR3 nucleotides read TGCGCCAGCAGCTGGAGGGGGGAACTTCAAGAGACCCAGTACTTC.

This clonotype was seen more than once but under ten times. The rearrangement uses TRBV5-1 and TRBJ2-1; 7 bases are a match to TRBD1. The CDR3 runs 12 residues. Trimming at V came to 6 bases and at J to 9 bases, leaving 6 bases not matched to a gene. The germline V gene has CDR1 SGHRS and CDR2 YFSETQ. CDR3 sequence (DNA): TGCGCCAGCACCCTGACAGGGAGTGAGCAGTTCTTC. It is translated as CASTLTGSEQFF.

Only one count was recorded for this clonotype. The chain is built from TRBV6-6 and TRBJ2-7; 8 bases are a match to TRBD2. The junction had 3 bases not matched to a gene; V was cut back by 7 bases and J by 7 bases. The CDR3 runs to 11 residues. Germline V gene sequence: CDR1 MNHNY, CDR2 SVGAGI (reference sequence). CDR3 amino acids: CASTRLAEQYF. For the CDR3, the DNA is TGTGCCAGCACTCGACTAGCGGAGCAGTACTTC.

The chain recombines TRBV20-1 with TRBJ1-5; TRBD1 is a possible D gene (5 bases). Germline lookup yields CDR1 DFQATT and CDR2 SNEGSKA (reference sequence). This CDR3 is built from 15 residues. The V end was cut by 0 bases, the J end by 2 bases, with 11 bases between. The CDR3 loop is CSARDQKGGNQPQHF. For the CDR3, the DNA is TGCAGTGCTAGAGATCAAAAAGGGGGCAATCAGCCCCAGCATTTT.

The chain employs TRBV9 and TRBJ2-7; D might be TRBD1 or TRBD2, each matching 5 bases. The germline V and J ends were trimmed by 4 bases and 5 bases, with 16 bases remaining between them. Germline V gives CDR1 SGDLS, CDR2 YYNGEE. The CDR3 length is 14 residues. CDR3 sequence: CASSPAGTPHEQYF. The CDR3 DNA is TGTGCCAGCAGCCCAGCTGGGACCCCCCACGAGCAGTACTTC.

The V and J genes are TRBV3-1 and TRBJ2-5, with D possibly called TRBD1 or TRBD2 (5 bases each). The DNA end is more similar to TRBJ2-7, so the J call may be wrong. This CDR3 spans 12 amino acids. The V gene's germline CDR1 is LGHDT and CDR2 YNNKEL (reference sequence). The CDR3 nucleotides are TGTGCCAGCAGCCAGGGGGTTGTCGAGCAGTACTTC. It yields the protein CASSQGVVEQYF.

This clonotype has a handful of counts. The V and J genes are TRBV4-1 and TRBJ2-1; 13 nucleotides match TRBD2. The V gene's germline CDR1 is MGHRA and CDR2 YSYEKL. The CDR3 extends over 17 amino acids. With 4 bases clipped from V and 10 bases from J, the junction kept 13 bases outside the gene matches. CDR3 nucleotides: TGCGCCAGCAGCCTCGGACTAGCGGGGGTTGTGAGGGAGGAGCAGTTCTTC. It encodes CASSLGLAGVVREEQFF.

The genes are TRBV27 and TRBJ2-7; TRBD1 matches at 10 bases. The germline V gene has CDR1 MNHEY and CDR2 SMNVEV (reference sequence). V dropped 4 bases and J dropped 0; count of bases not matched to a gene: 6. The CDR3 is 16 residues long. The CDR3 spells CASSSGTGVLSYEQYF. DNA for the CDR3: TGTGCCAGCAGTTCCGGGACAGGGGTCCTCTCCTACGAGCAGTACTTC.

In its sample, this clonotype was seen a few times. The chain carries TRBV7-9 and TRBJ1-5; no definite D call. Germline V gene lookup returns CDR1 SEHNR and CDR2 FQNEAQ (reference sequence). The CDR3 is made up of 16 amino acids. V lost 5 bases and J lost 4, with 18 bases in between. This CDR3 reads CASSREPPDGNQPQHF. The CDR3 DNA follows: TGTGCCAGCAGCCGCGAGCCCCCCGACGGAAATCAGCCCCAGCATTTT.

This clonotype has a handful of counts. V gene TRBV20-1 combines with J gene TRBJ1-1; possible D gene TRBD1, 6 bases. CDR1 DFQATT and CDR2 SNEGSKA come from the germline V gene (reference sequence). The CDR3 extends over 13 amino acids. V dropped 0 bases and J dropped 5 bases, with 10 bases sitting between them. The CDR3 DNA follows: TGCAGTGCTAGAGAGGGGGGCGAAACTGAAGCTTTCTTT. Amino acids: CSAREGGETEAFF.

The chain carries TRBV25-1 and TRBJ2-1; 8 nucleotides line up with TRBD2. Germline CDR1 and CDR2: MGHDK and SYGVNS. The ends lost 4 bases at V and 6 bases at J; junction bases unmatched: 5. This CDR3 is built from 14 residues. CDR3 sequence reads: CASSVGTSRNEQFF. The CDR3 coding sequence is TGTGCCAGCAGTGTAGGGACTAGTCGCAATGAGCAGTTCTTC. The full variable domain, completed using reference TRBV25-1 and TRBJ2-1, is EADIYQTPRYLVIGTGKKITLECSQTMGHDKMYWYQQDPGMELHLIHYSYGVNSTEKGDLSSESTVSRIRTEHFPLTLESARPSHTSQYLCASSVGTSRNEQFFGPGTRLTVL.

In the case of this clonotype: One end of the junction is discordant with germline, which a read error may explain. The genes are TRBV6-2 or TRBV6-3 and TRBJ2-1; D is tentatively TRBD1 or TRBD2 (5 bases each). There are 15 residues in the CDR3. The germline CDR1 and CDR2 sequences are MNHEY and SVGEGT. The CDR3 sequence: CASIDRDHPYNGQFF. In DNA form, the CDR3 reads TGTGCCAGCATCGACCGGGACCATCCGTACAATGGGCAGTTCTTC.

This clonotype came up a few times. The genes are TRBV29-1 and TRBJ1-1; 8 nucleotides agree with TRBD1. Germline CDR1 reads SQVTM; CDR2 reads ANQGSEA. The J segment lost 4 bases and the V segment lost 0 bases, leaving 10 bases of the junction unmatched. The CDR3 is made up of 16 amino acids. The CDR3 loop reads CSVEDPADRDPTEAFF. Written as DNA, the CDR3 is TGCAGCGTTGAAGATCCTGCGGACAGGGACCCCACTGAAGCTTTCTTT.

This clonotype has just a few counts. This rearrangement joins TRBV7-9 to TRBJ1-5, with 9 positions matching TRBD1. CDR1 and CDR2 from the germline V gene are SEHNR and FQNEAQ (reference sequence). The V segment lost 5 bases and the J segment 3 bases; nucleotides outside the gene matches: 8. This CDR3 is built from 16 residues. The CDR3 bases are TGTGCCAGCAGCAACTCTGACAGGGGGTACAATCAGCCCCAGCATTTT. This gives the protein CASSNSDRGYNQPQHF.

This clonotype was detected a few times. The chain has TRBV11-2 and TRBJ1-1; 9 nucleotides match TRBD1. Germline CDR1 SGHAT, CDR2 FQNNGV. The CDR3 length is 15 residues. V lost 4 bases to trimming and J lost 6 bases; unmatched junction nucleotides: 9. The CDR3 sequence is CASSSGTGRFSEAFF. The CDR3 DNA reads TGTGCCAGCAGCTCGGGGACAGGGCGGTTTTCTGAAGCTTTCTTT.

The chain joins TRBV12-3 or TRBV12-4 to TRBJ2-4, with 8 positions matching TRBD2. The CDR3 loop spans 16 amino acids. J lost 6 bases, V lost 8 bases, and 15 bases had no gene match. CDR3 amino acids: CASGPGTSRGINIQYF. The CDR3 coding sequence is TGTGCCAGCGGACCAGGGACTAGTCGAGGGATAAACATTCAGTACTTC.

The chain employs TRBV6-1 and TRBJ2-7; 9 bases line up with TRBD1. Germline V gene sequence: CDR1 MNHNS, CDR2 SASEGT. The CDR3 extends over 15 amino acids. V shed 7 bases and J 3 bases; nucleotides not matched to a gene: 10. Here the CDR3 DNA reads TGTGCCAGCACCCTGACAGGGGGAAACTTCTACGAGCAGTACTTC. Protein sequence: CASTLTGGNFYEQYF.

This chain joins TRBV21-1 and TRBJ1-2; TRBD1, the table's D call, lacks a check against the DNA. TRBV21-1 is classified as a pseudogene. This CDR3 has 14 residues. In DNA, the CDR3 is TGTGCCAGCAGCCTCGGGCGGCAGGGGGATGGCTACACCTTC. Translating gives CASSLGRQGDGYTF.

This clonotype appeared a few times. This sequence joins TRBV10-3 and TRBJ2-3; 8 positions agree with TRBD2. Trimming removed 4 bases from V and 5 bases from J; junction bases left unmatched: 14. The CDR3 is 17 residues long. Germline V lookup: CDR1 ENHRY, CDR2 SYGVKD. The CDR3 is CAISGGGGRRGGDTQYF. Written as DNA, the CDR3 is TGTGCCATCAGTGGCGGTGGGGGCCGCCGGGGGGGAGATACGCAGTATTTT.

In this sample, this clonotype turned up a few times. The rearrangement uses TRBV27 and TRBJ1-1, with D possibly being TRBD1 (5 bases). CDR3 length: 16 amino acids. The V gene's germline CDR1 is MNHEY and CDR2 SMNVEV (reference sequence). V was pared by 5 bases and J by 10 bases, with 26 bases between. Here the CDR3 reads CASSPLSSGTIGLAFF. The DNA for the CDR3 is TGTGCCAGCAGTCCCTTGTCCTCAGGGACCATTGGGTTAGCTTTCTTT.

The chain is built from TRBV6-1 and TRBJ2-5, with 11 bases fitting TRBD1. CDR3 length: 15 amino acids. Losses at the gene ends were 5 bases for V and 11 bases for J; bases not matched to a gene: 13. Germline lookup yields CDR1 MNHNS and CDR2 SASEGT. CDR3 amino acids: CASSQMGTGGIEQYF. DNA of the CDR3: TGTGCCAGCAGTCAAATGGGGACAGGGGGTATTGAGCAGTACTTC.

This clonotype showed up just a few times. The chain links TRBV6-2 or TRBV6-3 to TRBJ2-5; a possible D gene is TRBD2 (5 bases). Trimming removed 7 bases at V and 4 bases at J, with 10 bases between. The CDR3 runs to 12 residues. Germline CDR1 MNHEY, CDR2 SVGEGT. CDR3 sequence: CASKSGTETQYF. CDR3 in DNA: TGTGCCAGCAAAAGCGGTACAGAGACCCAGTACTTC.

A few counts support this clonotype. This rearrangement joins TRBV5-1 to TRBJ2-1, with a possible D match to TRBD1 (5 bases). The germline V gene has CDR1 SGHRS and CDR2 YFSETQ. Trimming cost V 4 bases and J 1 base, with 15 bases left between them. This CDR3 spans 16 amino acids. The CDR3 reads CASSPLGRGSYNEQFF. In nucleotides, the CDR3 is TGCGCCAGCAGCCCGTTGGGAAGGGGATCCTACAATGAGCAGTTCTTC.